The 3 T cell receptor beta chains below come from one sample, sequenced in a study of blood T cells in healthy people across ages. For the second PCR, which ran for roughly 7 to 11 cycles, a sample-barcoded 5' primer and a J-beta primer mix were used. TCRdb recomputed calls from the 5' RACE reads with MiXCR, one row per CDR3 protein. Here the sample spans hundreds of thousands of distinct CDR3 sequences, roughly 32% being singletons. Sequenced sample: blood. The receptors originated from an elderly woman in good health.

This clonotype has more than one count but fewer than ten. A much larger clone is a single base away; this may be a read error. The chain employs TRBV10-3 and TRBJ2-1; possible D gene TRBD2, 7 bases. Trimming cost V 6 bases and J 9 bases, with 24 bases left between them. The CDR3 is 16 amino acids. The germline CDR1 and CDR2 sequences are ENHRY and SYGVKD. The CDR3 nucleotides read TGTGCCATCAGACAAGGACTAGTGGGGGGGCCGGGTGAGCAGTTCTTC. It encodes CAIRQGLVGGPGEQFF.

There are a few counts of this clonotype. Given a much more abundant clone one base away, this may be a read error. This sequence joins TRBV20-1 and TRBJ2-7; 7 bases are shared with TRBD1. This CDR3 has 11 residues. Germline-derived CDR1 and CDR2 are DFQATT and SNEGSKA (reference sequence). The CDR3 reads CRALGQYEQYF. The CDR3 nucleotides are TGCAGGGCCCTGGGACAGTACGAGCAGTACTTC.

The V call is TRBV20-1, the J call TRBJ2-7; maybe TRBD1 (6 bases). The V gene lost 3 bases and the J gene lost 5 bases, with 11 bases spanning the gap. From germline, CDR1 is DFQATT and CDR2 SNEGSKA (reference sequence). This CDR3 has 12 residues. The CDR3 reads CSARGTIDEQYF. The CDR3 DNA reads TGCAGTGCTAGGGGGACAATCGACGAGCAGTACTTC.